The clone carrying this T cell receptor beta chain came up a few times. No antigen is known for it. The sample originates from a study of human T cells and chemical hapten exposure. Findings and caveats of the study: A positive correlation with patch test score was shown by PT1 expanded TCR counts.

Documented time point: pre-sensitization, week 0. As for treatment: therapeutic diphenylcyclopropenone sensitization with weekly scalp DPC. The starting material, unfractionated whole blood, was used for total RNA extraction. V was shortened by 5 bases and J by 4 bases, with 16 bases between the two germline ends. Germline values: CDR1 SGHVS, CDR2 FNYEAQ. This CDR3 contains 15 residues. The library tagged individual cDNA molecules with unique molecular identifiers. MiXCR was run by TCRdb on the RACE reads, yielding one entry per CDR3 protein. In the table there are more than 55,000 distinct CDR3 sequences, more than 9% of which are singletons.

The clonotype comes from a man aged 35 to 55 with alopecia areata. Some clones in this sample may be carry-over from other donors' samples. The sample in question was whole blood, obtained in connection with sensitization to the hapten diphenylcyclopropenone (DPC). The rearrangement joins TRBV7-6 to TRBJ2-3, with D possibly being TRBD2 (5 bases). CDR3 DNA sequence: TGTGCCAGCAGCCCTGACTTGGAGAGGGCAGATACGCAGTATTTT. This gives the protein CASSPDLERADTQYF. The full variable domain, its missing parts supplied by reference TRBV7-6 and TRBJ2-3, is GAGVSQSPRYKVTKRGQDVALRCDPISGHVSLYWYRQALGQGPEFLTYFNYEAQQDKSGLPNDRFSAERPEGSISTLTIQRTEQRDSAMYRCASSPDLERADTQYFGPGTRLTVL.